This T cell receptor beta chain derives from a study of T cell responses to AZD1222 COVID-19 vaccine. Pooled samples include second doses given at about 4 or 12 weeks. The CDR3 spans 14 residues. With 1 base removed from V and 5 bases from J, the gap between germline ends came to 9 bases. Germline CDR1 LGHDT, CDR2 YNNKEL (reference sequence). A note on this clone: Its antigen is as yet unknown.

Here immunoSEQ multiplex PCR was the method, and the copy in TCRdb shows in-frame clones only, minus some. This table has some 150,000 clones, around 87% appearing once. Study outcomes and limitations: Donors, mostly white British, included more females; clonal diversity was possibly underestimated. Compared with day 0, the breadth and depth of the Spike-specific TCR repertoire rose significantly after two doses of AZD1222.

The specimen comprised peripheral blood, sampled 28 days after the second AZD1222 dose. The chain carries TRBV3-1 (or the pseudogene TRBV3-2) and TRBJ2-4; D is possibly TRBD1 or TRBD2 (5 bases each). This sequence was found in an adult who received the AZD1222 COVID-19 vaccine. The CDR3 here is CASSQAGSQNIQYF. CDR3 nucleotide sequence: TGTGCCAGCAGCCAAGCAGGGAGTCAAAACATTCAGTACTTC.